These T cell receptor beta chains were read from a single sample in a study of blood T cell repertoires in COVID-19. Profiling relied on immunoSEQ multiplex PCR, and the TCRdb table lists in-frame clones only, not all of them. The data show 220,000 or so clones, with roughly 86% seen just once and more than 8.5% held by the top ten. The sequenced material came from peripheral blood. The receptors here all came from a woman aged 45 to 65 with COVID-19, enrolled during active disease. CDR3s include the opening cysteine and the closing phenylalanine or tryptophan. Each record gives: CDR3 DNA, CDR3 protein, clone size, D gene, CDR3 length, J gene, V gene. D genes are given only for firm matches. A row's size may be missing; if present it is once, few, many or a size class.

CDR3 DNA: TGTGCCAGCAGTTACTCACGCGGAGGCTACACCTTC; CDR3 protein: CASSYSRGGYTF; clone size: .; D gene: .; CDR3 length: 12; J gene: TRBJ1-2; V gene: TRBV6-6
CDR3 DNA: TGTGCCAGCAGCTTCGGGACAGGGGGCATGGCTTTCTTT; CDR3 protein: CASSFGTGGMAFF; clone size: .; D gene: TRBD1; CDR3 length: 13; J gene: TRBJ1-1; V gene: TRBV5-6
CDR3 DNA: TGCGCCAGCAGCTTGGCCCCCCCCGGGACAGGTCCGTCCCTCCACTTT; CDR3 protein: CASSLAPPGTGPSLHF; clone size: .; D gene: TRBD1; CDR3 length: 16; J gene: TRBJ1-6; V gene: TRBV5-1
CDR3 DNA: TGTGCCACCAGTGATTTTATGGGACAGGGCGTCTCCGGGGAGCTGTTTTTT; CDR3 protein: CATSDFMGQGVSGELFF; clone size: .; D gene: TRBD1; CDR3 length: 17; J gene: TRBJ2-2; V gene: TRBV24-1
CDR3 DNA: TGTGCGGGAGGGGTTAATCAGCCCCAGCATTTT; CDR3 protein: CAGGVNQPQHF; clone size: .; D gene: .; CDR3 length: 11; J gene: TRBJ1-5; V gene: TRBV6-5
CDR3 DNA: TGTGCCAGCAGTGAAAATGTTGGAACAGCCCTGTTTTTT; CDR3 protein: CASSENVGTALFF; clone size: once; D gene: .; CDR3 length: 13; J gene: TRBJ1-4; V gene: TRBV6-1
CDR3 DNA: TGTGCCAGCAAGAAGGGGGCGGCCGGGGAGCTGTTTTTT; CDR3 protein: CASKKGAAGELFF; clone size: .; D gene: TRBD1; CDR3 length: 13; J gene: TRBJ2-2; V gene: TRBV6-5
CDR3 DNA: TGTGCCTACCTGATTACAGGGAACTATGGCTACACCTTC; CDR3 protein: CAYLITGNYGYTF; clone size: .; D gene: .; CDR3 length: 13; J gene: TRBJ1-2; V gene: TRBV3-1/TRBV3-2
CDR3 DNA: TGCAGCGTTGAAGTAGGGGAGGGCATTCAGTACTTC; CDR3 protein: CSVEVGEGIQYF; clone size: once; D gene: TRBD2; CDR3 length: 12; J gene: TRBJ2-4; V gene: TRBV29-1
CDR3 DNA: TGTGCCAGCAGCGGCGGACTAGCGGGCACCGGGGAGCTGTTTTTT; CDR3 protein: CASSGGLAGTGELFF; clone size: .; D gene: TRBD2; CDR3 length: 15; J gene: TRBJ2-2; V gene: TRBV7-8
CDR3 DNA: TGCGCCAGCAGCCTTGGACAGGCAACTAATGAAAAACTGTTTTTT; CDR3 protein: CASSLGQATNEKLFF; clone size: .; D gene: TRBD1; CDR3 length: 15; J gene: TRBJ1-4; V gene: TRBV4-1
CDR3 DNA: TGTGCCAGTAGCCATCAGGGGTGGAATCAGCCCCAGCATTTT; CDR3 protein: CASSHQGWNQPQHF; clone size: .; D gene: .; CDR3 length: 14; J gene: TRBJ1-5; V gene: TRBV19
CDR3 DNA: TGTGCCAGCAGCTTGGGGCACGGGACAGCCTATCAGGAGACCCAGTACTTC; CDR3 protein: CASSLGHGTAYQETQYF; clone size: .; D gene: TRBD1; CDR3 length: 17; J gene: TRBJ2-5; V gene: TRBV5-6
CDR3 DNA: TGTGCCAGCAGCAGGAACTATGGCTACACCTTC; CDR3 protein: CASSRNYGYTF; clone size: .; D gene: .; CDR3 length: 11; J gene: TRBJ1-2; V gene: TRBV28
CDR3 DNA: TGTGCCAGCAGCCAAACACAGGGAAGGTATGGCTACACCTTC; CDR3 protein: CASSQTQGRYGYTF; clone size: few; D gene: .; CDR3 length: 14; J gene: TRBJ1-2; V gene: TRBV14
CDR3 DNA: TGTGCCAGCAGTGAAGAAGGTGGGGCCCCCTACGAGCAGTACTTC; CDR3 protein: CASSEEGGAPYEQYF; clone size: .; D gene: .; CDR3 length: 15; J gene: TRBJ2-7; V gene: TRBV6-1
CDR3 DNA: TGTGCCAGCAAACAGGGGTTTTGGCAGCCCCAGCATTTT; CDR3 protein: CASKQGFWQPQHF; clone size: .; D gene: .; CDR3 length: 13; J gene: TRBJ1-5; V gene: TRBV21-1
CDR3 DNA: TGTGCCATCAGTGACACTGTAACAGGGGGCGAGCAGTACTTC; CDR3 protein: CAISDTVTGGEQYF; clone size: .; D gene: TRBD1; CDR3 length: 14; J gene: TRBJ2-7; V gene: TRBV10-3
CDR3 DNA: TGTGCCAGTAGTATTTCGACGGGGAAGGAGCAGTACTTC; CDR3 protein: CASSISTGKEQYF; clone size: .; D gene: .; CDR3 length: 13; J gene: TRBJ2-7; V gene: TRBV19
CDR3 DNA: TGTGCCAGCAGTGAAGATCTGAATCAGCCCCAGCATTTT; CDR3 protein: CASSEDLNQPQHF; clone size: .; D gene: .; CDR3 length: 13; J gene: TRBJ1-5; V gene: TRBV2
CDR3 DNA: TGCGCCAGCAGCCAAGGACTAGTCACAGATACGCAGTATTTT; CDR3 protein: CASSQGLVTDTQYF; clone size: .; D gene: .; CDR3 length: 14; J gene: TRBJ2-3; V gene: TRBV4-1
CDR3 DNA: TGTGCCACCAGTGATTTGTCCGACAAGTACAATGAGCAGTTCTTC; CDR3 protein: CATSDLSDKYNEQFF; clone size: .; D gene: .; CDR3 length: 15; J gene: TRBJ2-1; V gene: TRBV24-1
CDR3 DNA: TGTGCCAGCAGCTTAGTTCGGGGCTCTGGAAACACCATATATTTT; CDR3 protein: CASSLVRGSGNTIYF; clone size: .; D gene: .; CDR3 length: 15; J gene: TRBJ1-3; V gene: TRBV5-6
CDR3 DNA: TGTGCCAGCAGTTTTAGTTTTGGGGGACAGAATTCACCCCTCCACTTT; CDR3 protein: CASSFSFGGQNSPLHF; clone size: .; D gene: TRBD1; CDR3 length: 16; J gene: TRBJ1-6; V gene: TRBV5-5
CDR3 DNA: TGTGCCAGCAGCCAAGTCCTAGCGGGGGCGGTCAGGACGCAGTATTTT; CDR3 protein: CASSQVLAGAVRTQYF; clone size: .; D gene: TRBD2; CDR3 length: 16; J gene: TRBJ2-3; V gene: TRBV3-1/TRBV3-2
CDR3 DNA: TGCGCCAGCAGCCAAGAGGCTAGCGGGGGGGCCGCAGAGACCCAGTACTTC; CDR3 protein: CASSQEASGGAAETQYF; clone size: .; D gene: TRBD2; CDR3 length: 17; J gene: TRBJ2-5; V gene: TRBV4-3
CDR3 DNA: TGTGCCAGCAGTTTACTGGCTAGCGGGGACGAGCAGTACTTC; CDR3 protein: CASSLLASGDEQYF; clone size: .; D gene: TRBD2; CDR3 length: 14; J gene: TRBJ2-7; V gene: TRBV28
CDR3 DNA: TGTGCCAGCAGTTGGACAGAGAACACTGAAGCTTTCTTT; CDR3 protein: CASSWTENTEAFF; clone size: .; D gene: .; CDR3 length: 13; J gene: TRBJ1-1; V gene: TRBV27
CDR3 DNA: TGTGCCAGCAGCAAGGGGGCCGGTGGAAACACCATATATTTT; CDR3 protein: CASSKGAGGNTIYF; clone size: .; D gene: TRBD1; CDR3 length: 14; J gene: TRBJ1-3; V gene: TRBV28
CDR3 DNA: TGTGCCAGCAGCTTAAAGACTAGCCAGAACAATGAGCAGTTCTTC; CDR3 protein: CASSLKTSQNNEQFF; clone size: .; D gene: TRBD2; CDR3 length: 15; J gene: TRBJ2-1; V gene: TRBV7-3
CDR3 DNA: TGTGCCAGCTGGGACAGGGGGATCTACGAGCAGTACTTC; CDR3 protein: CASWDRGIYEQYF; clone size: few; D gene: TRBD1; CDR3 length: 13; J gene: TRBJ2-7; V gene: TRBV28
CDR3 DNA: TGTGCCAGTAGTATCGGACAGCTCTACGAGCAGTACTTC; CDR3 protein: CASSIGQLYEQYF; clone size: few; D gene: .; CDR3 length: 13; J gene: TRBJ2-7; V gene: TRBV19
CDR3 DNA: TGTGCCAGCAGTGCACTTGGCACAGATACGCAGTATTTT; CDR3 protein: CASSALGTDTQYF; clone size: .; D gene: .; CDR3 length: 13; J gene: TRBJ2-3; V gene: TRBV6-4
CDR3 DNA: TGTGCCAGCAGCTTATCTGGACAGGGTGTCTGGAACACCATATATTTT; CDR3 protein: CASSLSGQGVWNTIYF; clone size: .; D gene: TRBD1; CDR3 length: 16; J gene: TRBJ1-3; V gene: TRBV7-8
CDR3 DNA: TGTGCCAGCAGCTACACTAGCGGGGGGGCCGTTGAGCAGTTCTTC; CDR3 protein: CASSYTSGGAVEQFF; clone size: .; D gene: TRBD2; CDR3 length: 15; J gene: TRBJ2-1; V gene: TRBV11-2
CDR3 DNA: TGTGCCAGCCAGTATTCTACGGGACATTACTACGAGCAGTACTTC; CDR3 protein: CASQYSTGHYYEQYF; clone size: once; D gene: .; CDR3 length: 15; J gene: TRBJ2-7; V gene: TRBV19
CDR3 DNA: TGTGCCAGCAGCAAAGAGCGGAGGGGGCTTAATGAAAAACTGTTTTTT; CDR3 protein: CASSKERRGLNEKLFF; clone size: .; D gene: .; CDR3 length: 16; J gene: TRBJ1-4; V gene: TRBV21-1
CDR3 DNA: TGTGCCAGCAGCCTTATGGGGGGATATACAGATACGCAGTATTTT; CDR3 protein: CASSLMGGYTDTQYF; clone size: .; D gene: .; CDR3 length: 15; J gene: TRBJ2-3; V gene: TRBV11-3
CDR3 DNA: TGTGCCAGCAGTGACCTCGGAAACATTCAGTACTTC; CDR3 protein: CASSDLGNIQYF; clone size: .; D gene: .; CDR3 length: 12; J gene: TRBJ2-4; V gene: TRBV2
CDR3 DNA: TGTGCCAGCAGTTCCCACTCCTACGAGCAGTACTTC; CDR3 protein: CASSSHSYEQYF; clone size: .; D gene: .; CDR3 length: 12; J gene: TRBJ2-7; V gene: TRBV27
CDR3 DNA: TGTGCCAGCAGTTTAGTGGGGACTAGCGGATTGAAGACCCAGTACTTC; CDR3 protein: CASSLVGTSGLKTQYF; clone size: .; D gene: TRBD2; CDR3 length: 16; J gene: TRBJ2-5; V gene: TRBV27
CDR3 DNA: TGTGCCAGCAGCCCCCAGAACACTGAAGCTTTCTTT; CDR3 protein: CASSPQNTEAFF; clone size: .; D gene: .; CDR3 length: 12; J gene: TRBJ1-1; V gene: TRBV12-3/TRBV12-4
CDR3 DNA: TGTGCCAGCAGTTTCCCCTCCGGGGAGCTGTTTTTT; CDR3 protein: CASSFPSGELFF; clone size: .; D gene: .; CDR3 length: 12; J gene: TRBJ2-2; V gene: TRBV27
CDR3 DNA: TGTGCCATCAGTGCCGACCCCCCACTACACAATGAGCAGTTCTTC; CDR3 protein: CAISADPPLHNEQFF; clone size: .; D gene: .; CDR3 length: 15; J gene: TRBJ2-1; V gene: TRBV10-3
CDR3 DNA: TGTGCCACCAGTGATTTGGGGACAGGGGAAAGGGATGAGCAGTTCTTC; CDR3 protein: CATSDLGTGERDEQFF; clone size: .; D gene: TRBD1; CDR3 length: 16; J gene: TRBJ2-1; V gene: TRBV24-1
CDR3 DNA: TGTGCCAGCAGTCCCTCCTTGGAGCTCCCCGGGGAGCTGTTTTTT; CDR3 protein: CASSPSLELPGELFF; clone size: .; D gene: .; CDR3 length: 15; J gene: TRBJ2-2; V gene: TRBV7-2
CDR3 DNA: TGTGCCTGGAGTGAAAGTCAGCGGAACACCGGGGAGCTGTTTTTT; CDR3 protein: CAWSESQRNTGELFF; clone size: .; D gene: .; CDR3 length: 15; J gene: TRBJ2-2; V gene: TRBV30
CDR3 DNA: TGTGCCAGCAGCCTTCTGGGGGGAGGAGGAAACACCATATATTTT; CDR3 protein: CASSLLGGGGNTIYF; clone size: .; D gene: .; CDR3 length: 15; J gene: TRBJ1-3; V gene: TRBV11-2
CDR3 DNA: TGTGCCAGTAGTATTCAAGGGGGCTACGAGCAGTACTTC; CDR3 protein: CASSIQGGYEQYF; clone size: .; D gene: .; CDR3 length: 13; J gene: TRBJ2-7; V gene: TRBV19
CDR3 DNA: TGTGCCAGCAGCTCGGAGGGGGCCACAGATACGCAGTATTTT; CDR3 protein: CASSSEGATDTQYF; clone size: .; D gene: .; CDR3 length: 14; J gene: TRBJ2-3; V gene: TRBV5-4
CDR3 DNA: TGTGCCAGCAGCTTAGGGACTAGCGGGGGTCAGGATGAGCAGTTCTTC; CDR3 protein: CASSLGTSGGQDEQFF; clone size: .; D gene: TRBD2; CDR3 length: 16; J gene: TRBJ2-1; V gene: TRBV7-9
CDR3 DNA: TGTGCCAGCTCACCACTACATAGCAATCAGCCCCAGCATTTT; CDR3 protein: CASSPLHSNQPQHF; clone size: .; D gene: .; CDR3 length: 14; J gene: TRBJ1-5; V gene: TRBV18
CDR3 DNA: TGTGCCACCAACCCTCCGGGGAGATCCACTGAAGCTTTCTTT; CDR3 protein: CATNPPGRSTEAFF; clone size: .; D gene: .; CDR3 length: 14; J gene: TRBJ1-1; V gene: TRBV19
CDR3 DNA: TGTGCCAGCAGCCCAGGGTGGGGGGACTATGGCTACACCTTC; CDR3 protein: CASSPGWGDYGYTF; clone size: .; D gene: .; CDR3 length: 14; J gene: TRBJ1-2; V gene: TRBV14
CDR3 DNA: TGTGCCTCAGGAAACTTTATAGCCCAGCATTTT; CDR3 protein: CASGNFIAQHF; clone size: few; D gene: .; CDR3 length: 11; J gene: TRBJ1-5; V gene: TRBV5-4